This TCR beta chain was sequenced in a study of blood T cell repertoires in COVID-19. Overall study context: The analysed material was cDNA or gDNA that came from T cells, B-cell-depleted T cells, or PBMCs.

Trimming took off 0 bases at V and 4 bases at J, with 9 bases between the two ends. The CDR3 loop spans 15 amino acids. Germline V gene data show CDR1 as MNHEY and CDR2 as SVGAGI. Clones were read by immunoSEQ multiplex PCR, and TCRdb kept only the in-frame ones, dropping some. The sample has roughly 140,000 clones, just under 90% seen once; the top ten hold more than 3.5%. The specimen sequenced was peripheral blood. This receptor was identified in a woman aged 40 to 49 with acute or convalescent COVID-19. The gene calls are TRBV6-5 and TRBJ1-4, with D possibly matching TRBD1 (5 bases). CDR3 sequence reads: CASSYSTVHNEKLFF. In DNA, the CDR3 is TGTGCCAGCAGTTACTCGACAGTGCATAATGAAAAACTGTTTTTT.